This T cell receptor (beta chain) was observed in a study of cytomegalovirus exposure and HLA in healthy donors. CDR3 length equals 16 residues. Germline assignment: CDR1 LNHDA and CDR2 SQIVND (reference sequence). V was pared by 3 bases and J by 4 bases, with 5 bases of the junction left unmatched. The PCR made use of 60 Vbeta and 13 Jbeta primers. TCRdb's table, derived via immunoSEQ multiplex PCR, lists solely in-frame clones and lacks some. This table holds more than 85,000 clones, roughly 80% found once. The TCR comes from a man aged 25 to 40 in good health and CMV-seropositive. The sample was PBMCs. V gene TRBV19 combines with J gene TRBJ1-6; 8 bases match TRBD1. CDR3 nucleotides: TGTGCCAGTAGTATTCCGCGACAGGGGTATAATTCACCCCTCCACTTT. Translation: CASSIPRQGYNSPLHF.